A single sample gave rise to the 24 T cell receptor beta chains below, sequenced in a study of CD8 T cells in ankylosing spondylitis. Study-wide findings and caveats: A motif in TCR beta, a set of under ten highly homologous variants, appeared characteristic of ankylosing spondylitis blood.

These receptors have no identified antigens. Each CDR3 protein gets one entry after TCRdb re-called the 5' RACE reads with MiXCR. The sample records roughly 350,000 distinct CDR3 sequences, under 8.5% being singletons. Sequenced material: blood, either unsorted or a sorted T cell fraction (not recorded which). Every receptor here comes from a male donor with ankylosing spondylitis.

In this sample, this clonotype turned up a few times. This chain links TRBV7-9 with TRBJ1-1, with 7 positions matching TRBD1. Germline trimming cut 0 bases from V and 4 bases from J; bases unmatched to any gene: 5. The CDR3 is 15 amino acids. From germline, CDR1 is SEHNR and CDR2 FQNEAQ (reference sequence). CDR3 DNA: TGTGCCAGCAGCTTAGCGTTCTGGGACAGCACTGAAGCTTTCTTT. It is translated as CASSLAFWDSTEAFF.

The rearrangement links TRBV6-5 to TRBJ1-1; D remains ambiguous. There are 12 residues in the CDR3. Germline CDR1 and CDR2: MNHEY and SVGAGI. V was shortened by 2 bases and J by 10 bases, with 11 bases between the two germline ends. CDR3: CASSYADGGAFF. The CDR3 nucleotides are TGTGCCAGCAGTTACGCCGACGGAGGAGCTTTCTTT.

This chain uses TRBV2 with TRBJ2-1; D may be TRBD2 (5 bases). The germline V gene has CDR1 SNHLY and CDR2 FYNNEI. Trimming removed 6 bases at V and 3 bases at J, with 12 bases between. The CDR3 runs 14 residues. The CDR3 region has the DNA TGTGCCAGCAGCTCCGTCGGGATCTACAATGAGCAGTTCTTC. Translating it yields CASSSVGIYNEQFF.

The chain has TRBV7-9 and TRBJ1-1; D is unresolved. The germline V and J ends were trimmed by 3 bases and 6 bases, with 2 bases remaining between them. Germline CDR1 is SEHNR and CDR2 is FQNEAQ (reference sequence). This CDR3 has 10 amino acids. The chain's CDR3 is CASSFSEAFF. The CDR3 nucleotides are TGTGCCAGCAGCTTCTCTGAAGCTTTCTTT.

The chain combines TRBV4-3 with TRBJ2-2; the D is unclear. The CDR3 extends over 15 amino acids. Trimming left V 0 bases short and J 4 bases short, with 9 bases between. The V gene's germline CDR1 is LGHNA and CDR2 YSLEER. CDR3: CASSQDGPSTGELFF. CDR3 coding DNA: TGCGCCAGCAGCCAAGATGGACCCAGCACCGGGGAGCTGTTTTTT.

This clonotype was detected many times. The rearrangement uses TRBV29-1 and TRBJ2-5; tentative D call: TRBD1 (6 bases). CDR1 SQVTM and CDR2 ANQGSEA come from the germline V gene. The CDR3 sequence is 13 residues long. The germline V and J ends were trimmed by 6 bases and 2 bases, with 13 bases remaining between them. DNA for the CDR3: TGCAGCGTAGTGACAGGCCGTCAAGAGACCCAGTACTTC. This encodes CSVVTGRQETQYF.

This clonotype was observed a handful of times. The rearrangement uses TRBV9 and TRBJ2-6; 10 nucleotides line up with TRBD1. The length of the CDR3 is 17 residues. Trimming at V came to 6 bases and at J to 1 base, leaving 7 bases not matched to a gene. The germline CDR1 and CDR2 sequences are SGDLS and YYNGEE. The CDR3 here is CASKRVGQGSGANVLTF. The CDR3 region has the DNA TGTGCCAGCAAGCGGGTGGGACAGGGGTCTGGGGCCAACGTCCTGACTTTC.

This clonotype was detected a few times. The chain is built from TRBV5-5 and TRBJ1-1; D gene uncertain. The CDR3 runs 16 residues. V gave up 1 base and J gave up 0 bases, with 13 bases separating them. Per germline, CDR1 SGHKS and CDR2 YYEKEE (reference sequence). CDR3 residues: CASSLLWPMMNTEAFF. In DNA form, the CDR3 reads TGTGCCAGCAGCTTGTTGTGGCCCATGATGAACACTGAAGCTTTCTTT.

This chain joins TRBV7-3 and TRBJ2-3, with D perhaps matching TRBD1 or TRBD2 (5 bases each). The CDR3 runs 14 residues. V lost 5 bases to trimming and J lost 2 bases, with 11 bases between them. Germline loops: CDR1 SGHTA, CDR2 FQGTGA. DNA for the CDR3: TGTGCCAGCAGCCGGGACCTTTACACAGATACGCAGTATTTT. Its translation is CASSRDLYTDTQYF.

This clonotype was observed at least ten times. The CDR3 nucleotides read TGTGCCAGCAGTCCCGAGGCCTCTGGAAACACCATATATTTT. It encodes CASSPEASGNTIYF. V and J are TRBV6-4 and TRBJ1-3; D is uncertain. Trimming cost V 5 bases and J 0 bases, with 8 bases left between them. This CDR3 region has 14 residues. Germline V gene data show CDR1 as MRHNA and CDR2 as SNTAGT.

Note on this clonotype: This may come from a read error, since a much larger clone is one base off. This sequence joins TRBV29-1 and TRBJ2-5; TRBD1 agrees at 11 bases. Germline lookup yields CDR1 SQVTM and CDR2 ANQGSEA. This CDR3 spans 15 amino acids. In DNA form, the CDR3 reads TGCAGCGTTGTGGGGACAGGGGGTTTTAAAGAGATCCAGTACTTC. This encodes CSVVGTGGFKEIQYF.

This clonotype was counted only a few times. The chain joins TRBV5-1 to TRBJ2-7; 9 bases fit TRBD1. J gave up 5 bases and V 0 bases, and 18 bases lay outside the gene matches. CDR1 and CDR2 (germline): SGHRS, YFSETQ. The length of the CDR3 is 19 residues. CDR3 nucleotides: TGCGCCAGCAGCTTGGTCCCCCGGGACAGGGCTCTTCTCGTGGACGAGCAGTACTTC. Translating it yields CASSLVPRDRALLVDEQYF.

V usage is TRBV10-3 and J usage is TRBJ2-3, with 10 nucleotides matching TRBD1. The CDR3 totals 19 residues. CDR1 is ENHRY and CDR2 is SYGVKD in the germline V gene. The junction had 14 bases not matched to a gene; V was cut back by 3 bases and J by 2 bases. The chain's CDR3 is CAISDLMSGTGVITDTQYF. CDR3 nucleotides: TGTGCCATCAGTGACCTTATGTCCGGGACAGGGGTAATCACAGATACGCAGTATTTT.

J is TRBJ1-2 and V is TRBV12-3 or TRBV12-4, with D unresolved. This CDR3 is 13 amino acids long. Trimming removed 8 bases at V and 7 bases at J, with 17 bases between. The CDR3 loop is CASAFRGAGGYTF. Here the CDR3 DNA reads TGTGCCAGCGCGTTCCGGGGTGCAGGTGGCTACACCTTC.

This clonotype has more than one count but fewer than ten. The chain is built from TRBV7-6 and TRBJ1-2; D gene uncertain. The CDR3 is made up of 13 amino acids. V lost 5 bases and J lost 7, with 14 bases in between. Germline V lookup: CDR1 SGHVS, CDR2 FNYEAQ. The CDR3 region has the DNA TGTGCCAGCAGCGCAATCGATGGTTCTGGCTACACCTTC. Encoded protein: CASSAIDGSGYTF.

This clonotype was counted many times. The rearrangement uses TRBV5-1 and TRBJ2-2; D call uncertain. CDR3 length: 13 amino acids. From germline, CDR1 is SGHRS and CDR2 YFSETQ. V gave up 4 bases and J gave up 3 bases, with 7 bases separating them. The DNA for the CDR3 is TGCGCCAGCAGCCTCTCGGACACCGGGGAGCTGTTTTTT. Residues: CASSLSDTGELFF.

This clonotype was seen a handful of times. The V and J genes are TRBV20-1 and TRBJ1-1; a weak D match, TRBD1 (5 bases). The CDR3 is made up of 11 amino acids. Deletions cut 6 bases from V and 2 bases from J, with 7 bases between. Looked up from germline, CDR1 is DFQATT and CDR2 is SNEGSKA (reference sequence). CDR3 DNA: TGCAGTGCGGGGGAAAACACTGAAGCTTTCTTT. This sequence encodes CSAGENTEAFF.

J is TRBJ2-2 and V is TRBV5-5; possibly TRBD1 for D (6 bases). This CDR3 spans 15 amino acids. The V end lost 2 bases, the J end lost 1 base, and 9 bases lay between the germline ends. Germline CDR1 SGHKS, CDR2 YYEKEE (reference sequence). The CDR3, as DNA: TGTGCCAGCAGCTTATCGACAGGGAACACCGGGGAGCTGTTTTTT. Its protein product is CASSLSTGNTGELFF. The entire variable domain, with the rest obtained from reference TRBV5-5 and TRBJ2-2, is as follows: DAGVTQSPTHLIKTRGQQVTLRCSPISGHKSVSWYQQVLGQGPQFIFQYYEKEERGRGNFPDRFSARQFPNYSSELNVNALLLGDSALYLCASSLSTGNTGELFFGEGSRLTVL.

The rearrangement joins TRBV19 to TRBJ2-3; D is uncertain. The germline CDR1 and CDR2 sequences are LNHDA and SQIVND (reference sequence). This CDR3 region has 11 residues. The V gene lost 5 bases and the J gene lost 7 bases, with 7 bases spanning the gap. CDR3 sequence reads: CASSYENTQYF. In nucleotides, the CDR3 is TGTGCCAGTAGTTACGAAAATACGCAGTATTTT.

This clonotype has a count of ten or more. This chain joins TRBV20-1 and TRBJ2-1; D is possibly TRBD1 or TRBD2 (5 bases each). Germline loops: CDR1 DFQATT, CDR2 SNEGSKA (reference sequence). The V and J ends lost 7 bases and 8 bases respectively, with 18 bases between them. CDR3 length: 13 residues. The CDR3 here is CSVGTLGGHEQFF. The CDR3, as DNA: TGCAGTGTTGGGACCCTCGGCGGGCATGAGCAGTTCTTC.

This clonotype was recorded many times. CDR3 region: CSASSKTSAAYEQYF. DNA of the CDR3: TGCAGTGCTAGTTCGAAAACTAGTGCGGCCTACGAGCAGTACTTC. This chain links TRBV20-1 with TRBJ2-7, with D tentatively TRBD2 (5 bases). This CDR3 spans 15 amino acids. Germline V lookup: CDR1 DFQATT, CDR2 SNEGSKA (reference sequence). Trimming stripped 3 bases from V and 2 bases from J, with 17 bases between.

The sample holds a few counts of this clonotype. The chain recombines TRBV4-1 with TRBJ1-1; no firm D call. Trimming left V 0 bases short and J 1 base short, with 9 bases between. The germline V gene has CDR1 MGHRA and CDR2 YSYEKL. The CDR3 runs to 15 residues. The CDR3 spells CASSQDQRANTEAFF. For the CDR3, the DNA is TGCGCCAGCAGCCAAGATCAACGGGCGAACACTGAAGCTTTCTTT.

This clonotype was recorded at least ten times. The chain carries TRBV12-3 or TRBV12-4 and TRBJ1-1; no definite D call. V was cut by 7 bases and J by 2 bases, with 11 bases left in between. This CDR3 has 13 residues. Here the CDR3 DNA reads TGTGCCAGCACCAAAACAGATAACACTGAAGCTTTCTTT. Protein: CASTKTDNTEAFF.

The chain uses TRBV7-6 and TRBJ1-6; 8 nucleotides match TRBD1. CDR1 and CDR2 from the germline V gene are SGHVS and FNYEAQ. The trim removed 5 bases at V and 2 bases at J, leaving 2 bases unmatched. This CDR3 is 15 amino acids long. The CDR3 region is CASSPDRAYNSPLHF. The DNA for the CDR3 is TGTGCCAGCAGCCCGGACAGGGCCTATAATTCACCCCTCCACTTT.